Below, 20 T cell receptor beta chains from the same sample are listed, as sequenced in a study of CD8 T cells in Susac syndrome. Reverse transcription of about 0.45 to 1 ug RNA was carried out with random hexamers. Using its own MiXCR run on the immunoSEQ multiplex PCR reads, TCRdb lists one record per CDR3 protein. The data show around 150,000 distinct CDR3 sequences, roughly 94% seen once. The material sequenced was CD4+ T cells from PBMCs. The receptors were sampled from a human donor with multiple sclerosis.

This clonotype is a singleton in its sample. The CDR3 coding sequence is TGCAGTGGACAGGGGAAGTACGATCAGCCCCAGCATTTT. Its protein product is CSGQGKYDQPQHF. The chain carries TRBV20-1 and TRBJ1-5, with TRBD1 matching over 8 bases. V dropped 7 bases and J dropped 5; count of bases not matched to a gene: 7. Germline lookup yields CDR1 DFQATT and CDR2 SNEGSKA (reference sequence). CDR3 length: 13 residues.

The CDR3 here is CASSPRGEGLDAFF. In DNA form, the CDR3 reads TGTGCCAGCAGCCCTCGTGGGGAGGGATTGGACGCTTTCTTT. J is TRBJ1-1 and V is TRBV3-1; D remains ambiguous. This CDR3 spans 14 amino acids. Germline V gene data show CDR1 as LGHDT and CDR2 as YNNKEL (reference sequence). V lost 4 bases and J lost 11, with 20 bases in between.

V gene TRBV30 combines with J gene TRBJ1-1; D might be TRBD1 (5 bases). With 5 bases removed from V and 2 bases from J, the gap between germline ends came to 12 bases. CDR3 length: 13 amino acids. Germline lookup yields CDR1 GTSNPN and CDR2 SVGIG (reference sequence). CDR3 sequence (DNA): TGTGCCTGGTGTCGGGGCCTCAACACTGAAGCTTTCTTT. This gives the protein CAWCRGLNTEAFF.

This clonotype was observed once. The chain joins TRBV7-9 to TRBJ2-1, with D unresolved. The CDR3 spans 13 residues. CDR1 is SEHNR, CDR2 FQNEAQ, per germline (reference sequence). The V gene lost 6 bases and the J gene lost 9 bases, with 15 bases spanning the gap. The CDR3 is CASSGSPEAEQFF. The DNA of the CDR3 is TGTGCCAGCAGTGGTAGTCCAGAGGCTGAGCAGTTCTTC.

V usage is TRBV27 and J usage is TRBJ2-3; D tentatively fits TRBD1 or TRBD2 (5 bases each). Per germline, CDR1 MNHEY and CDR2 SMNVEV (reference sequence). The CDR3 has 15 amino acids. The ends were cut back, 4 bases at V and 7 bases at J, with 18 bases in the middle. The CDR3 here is CASSSGPSAHHTQYF. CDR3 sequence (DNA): TGTGCCAGCAGTTCGGGACCGAGCGCACATCATACGCAGTATTTT.

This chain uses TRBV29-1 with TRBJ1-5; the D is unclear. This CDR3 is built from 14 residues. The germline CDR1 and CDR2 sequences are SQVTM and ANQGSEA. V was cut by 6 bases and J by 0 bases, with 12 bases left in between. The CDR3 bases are TGCAGCGTCGCTGCAGAGGGTAGCAATCAGCCCCAGCATTTT. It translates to CSVAAEGSNQPQHF.

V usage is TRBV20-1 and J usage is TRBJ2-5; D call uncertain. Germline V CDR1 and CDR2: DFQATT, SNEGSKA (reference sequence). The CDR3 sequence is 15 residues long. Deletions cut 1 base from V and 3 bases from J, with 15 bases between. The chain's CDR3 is CSARALLETKETQYF. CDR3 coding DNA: TGCAGTGCTAGAGCTCTGCTAGAAACTAAAGAGACCCAGTACTTC.

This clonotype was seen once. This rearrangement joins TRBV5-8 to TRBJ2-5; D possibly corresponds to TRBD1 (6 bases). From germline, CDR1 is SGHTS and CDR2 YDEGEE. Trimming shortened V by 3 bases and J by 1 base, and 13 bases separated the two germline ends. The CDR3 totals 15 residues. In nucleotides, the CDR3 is TGTGCCAGCAGCTCGGACAGTAACATCCAAGAGACCCAGTACTTC. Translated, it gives CASSSDSNIQETQYF. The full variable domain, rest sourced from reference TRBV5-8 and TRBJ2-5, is EAGVTQSPTHLIKTRGQQATLRCSPISGHTSVYWYQQALGLGLQFLLWYDEGEERNRGNFPPRFSGRQFPNYSSELNVNALELEDSALYLCASSSDSNIQETQYFGPGTRLLVL.

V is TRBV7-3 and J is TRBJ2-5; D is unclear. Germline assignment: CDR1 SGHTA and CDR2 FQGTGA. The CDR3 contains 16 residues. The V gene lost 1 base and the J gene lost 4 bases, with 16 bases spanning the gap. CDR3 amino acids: CASSLNTPDVGETQYF. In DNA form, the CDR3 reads TGTGCCAGCAGCTTAAATACACCGGATGTGGGAGAGACCCAGTACTTC.

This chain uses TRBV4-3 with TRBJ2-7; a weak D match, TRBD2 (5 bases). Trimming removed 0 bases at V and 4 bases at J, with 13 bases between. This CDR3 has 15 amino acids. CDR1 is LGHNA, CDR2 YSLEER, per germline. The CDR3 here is CASSQDLRGRYEQYF. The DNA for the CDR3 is TGCGCCAGCAGCCAAGATCTCCGGGGAAGGTACGAGCAGTACTTC.

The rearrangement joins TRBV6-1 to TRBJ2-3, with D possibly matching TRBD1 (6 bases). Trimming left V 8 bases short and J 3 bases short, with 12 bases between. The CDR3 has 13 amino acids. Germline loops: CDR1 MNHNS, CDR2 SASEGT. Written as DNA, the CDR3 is TGTGCCAGCTCAGGGGTGAAAACAGATACGCAGTATTTT. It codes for CASSGVKTDTQYF.

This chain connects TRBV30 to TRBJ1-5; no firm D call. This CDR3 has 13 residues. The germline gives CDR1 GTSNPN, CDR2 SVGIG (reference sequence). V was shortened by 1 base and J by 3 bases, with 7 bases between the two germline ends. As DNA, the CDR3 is TGTGCCTGGAGTGCCGGGTTCAATCAGCCCCAGCATTTT. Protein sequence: CAWSAGFNQPQHF.

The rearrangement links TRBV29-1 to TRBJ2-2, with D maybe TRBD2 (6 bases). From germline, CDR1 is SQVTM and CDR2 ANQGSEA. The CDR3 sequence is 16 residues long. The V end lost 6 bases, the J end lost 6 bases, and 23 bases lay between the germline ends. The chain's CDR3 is CSVAGGSSAQAGELFF. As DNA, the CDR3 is TGCAGCGTGGCCGGGGGTAGTTCGGCTCAGGCCGGGGAGCTGTTTTTT.

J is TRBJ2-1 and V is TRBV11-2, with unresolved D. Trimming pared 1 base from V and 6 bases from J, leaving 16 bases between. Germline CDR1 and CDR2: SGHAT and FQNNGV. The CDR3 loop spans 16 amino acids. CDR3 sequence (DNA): TGTGCCAGCAGCTTAGGCGCCCGGAGTGTCCGCAATGAGCAGTTCTTC. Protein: CASSLGARSVRNEQFF.

CDR3 DNA: TGCGCCAGCAGCCAAGATTGGGGTTTGACCGAAGCTTTCTTT. This gives the protein CASSQDWGLTEAFF. The J gene is TRBJ1-1, the V gene TRBV4-3; D unclear. The CDR3 contains 14 residues. The germline V gene has CDR1 LGHNA and CDR2 YSLEER. V gave up 0 bases and J gave up 8 bases, with 13 bases separating them.

Here the CDR3 reads CASSYSVLLQETQYF. DNA of the CDR3: TGTGCCAGCAGTTACTCGGTGCTTCTACAAGAGACCCAGTACTTC. The chain links TRBV6-2 or TRBV6-3 to TRBJ2-5; D unclear. V lost 0 bases and J 2 bases, leaving 10 bases between the germline ends. The CDR3 has 15 amino acids. In germline, CDR1 is MNHEY, CDR2 SVGEGT.

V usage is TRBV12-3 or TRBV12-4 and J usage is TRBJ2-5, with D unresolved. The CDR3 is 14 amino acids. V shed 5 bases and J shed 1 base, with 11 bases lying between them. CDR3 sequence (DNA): TGTGCCAGCAGTGCGAGCTCAATCCAAGAGACCCAGTACTTC. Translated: CASSASSIQETQYF.

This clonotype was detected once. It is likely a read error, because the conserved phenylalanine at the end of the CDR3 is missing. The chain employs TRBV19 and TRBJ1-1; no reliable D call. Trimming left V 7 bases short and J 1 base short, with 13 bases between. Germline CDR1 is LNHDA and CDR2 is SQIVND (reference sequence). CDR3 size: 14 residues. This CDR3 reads CASIMRARNTEAFC. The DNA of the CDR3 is TGTGCCAGTATAATGAGGGCCAGGAACACTGAAGCTTTCTGT.

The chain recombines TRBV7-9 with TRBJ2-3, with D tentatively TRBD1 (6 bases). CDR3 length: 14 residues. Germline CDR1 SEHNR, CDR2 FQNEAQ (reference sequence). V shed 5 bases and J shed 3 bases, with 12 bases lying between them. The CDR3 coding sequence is TGTGCCAGCAGCGAACAGGGTAGGACAGATACGCAGTATTTT. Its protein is CASSEQGRTDTQYF.

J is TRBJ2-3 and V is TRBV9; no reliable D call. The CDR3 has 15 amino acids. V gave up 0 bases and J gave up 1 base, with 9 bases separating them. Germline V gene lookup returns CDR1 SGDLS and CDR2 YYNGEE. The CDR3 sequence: CASSVEGQGTDTQYF. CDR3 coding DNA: TGTGCCAGCAGCGTAGAGGGTCAGGGCACAGATACGCAGTATTTT.